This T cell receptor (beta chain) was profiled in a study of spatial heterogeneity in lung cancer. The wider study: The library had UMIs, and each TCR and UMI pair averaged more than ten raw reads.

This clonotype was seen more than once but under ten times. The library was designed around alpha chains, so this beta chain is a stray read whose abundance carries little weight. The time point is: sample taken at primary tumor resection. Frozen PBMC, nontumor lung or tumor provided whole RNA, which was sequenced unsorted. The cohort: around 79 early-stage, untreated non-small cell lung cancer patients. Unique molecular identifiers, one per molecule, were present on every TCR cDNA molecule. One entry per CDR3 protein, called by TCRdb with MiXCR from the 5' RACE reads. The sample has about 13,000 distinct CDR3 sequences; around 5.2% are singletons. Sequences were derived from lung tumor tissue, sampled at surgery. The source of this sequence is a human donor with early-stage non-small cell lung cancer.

CDR3 residues: CSANDRDRDVQETQYF. CDR3 coding DNA: TGCAGTGCCAATGACCGGGACAGAGATGTCCAAGAGACCCAGTACTTC. This chain links TRBV20-1 with TRBJ2-5; 7 bases line up with TRBD1. Germline V gives CDR1 DFQATT, CDR2 SNEGSKA (reference sequence). CDR3 length: 16 amino acids. Trimming at V came to 6 bases and at J to 1 base, leaving 14 bases not matched to a gene.